This TCR beta chain was observed in a study of control samples from healthy donors and cancer patients. The repertoire was sequenced with immunoSEQ multiplex PCR; TCRdb's copy has only in-frame clones and lacks some. This table has more than 70,000 clones, roughly nine tenths appearing once. Trimming removed 3 bases from V and 10 bases from J, with 10 bases in between. Germline V gives CDR1 SGHRS, CDR2 YFSETQ. This CDR3 comprises 12 residues. V is TRBV5-1 and J is TRBJ1-4, with a weak D call TRBD1 (5 bases). The receptor's source is a woman aged 30 to 39 in good health. The sequenced material came from blood. The CDR3 sequence: CASSSTQGKLFF. The CDR3 DNA reads TGCGCCAGCAGCTCCACTCAGGGAAAACTGTTTTTT.